The clone carrying this TCR beta chain appeared a few times. Its specificity is not known. The data were taken from a study of T-cell reconstitution after alpha-beta-depleted transplantation in children. Findings and limits, study-wide: Diversity and T-cell counts at one year after transplant derived mostly from new T cells. Roughly two months post-transplant, alpha-beta T cells reportedly originated from several hundred graft clones that had expanded. For some patients, TCRbeta diversity was high at day 60 because of recipient T cells and thymic progenitors that survived.

The TCRbeta library was prepared with unique molecular identifiers. Using its own MiXCR run on the PCR reads, TCRdb lists one record per CDR3 protein. Among 530,000 or so distinct CDR3 sequences, 25% to 30% were seen once, and the ten largest hold around 36%. There are 16 residues in the CDR3. Germline V gives CDR1 LGHNA, CDR2 YNFKEQ. Deletions cut 1 base from V and 4 bases from J, with 11 bases between. Specimen: PBMCs, collected before TCRalphabeta/CD19-depleted stem cell transplant. This clonotype was obtained from a boy younger than two with Wiskott-Aldrich syndrome, due to receive a stem cell transplant. This rearrangement joins TRBV4-2 to TRBJ2-6; possibly TRBD1 for D (6 bases). CDR3 residues: CASSQVQGKGANVLTF. The CDR3 DNA sequence: TGTGCCAGCAGCCAAGTCCAGGGGAAAGGGGCCAACGTCCTGACTTTC.